One and the same sample provided the 17 T cell receptor beta chains below, sequenced in a study of cytomegalovirus exposure and HLA in healthy donors. 60 Vbeta and 13 Jbeta primers were used in PCR. Generated by immunoSEQ multiplex PCR, the TCRdb table keeps only in-frame clones and is missing some. The sample includes some 120,000 clones, around 85% of them seen just once. The sequenced sample consisted of PBMCs. These receptors came from a woman aged 25 to 39 in good health and CMV-seropositive.

A note on this clone: The junction and the germline gene differ at one end; a read error may be behind it. CDR3 residues: CASSPRQGGYEQFF. Here the CDR3 DNA reads TGTGCTAGCAGCCCCCGGCAGGGGGGATATGAGCAGTTCTTC. V gene TRBV7-7 combines with J gene TRBJ2-1; TRBD1 is a possible D gene (7 bases). Germline CDR1 SSHAT, CDR2 FNYEAQ (reference sequence). The length of the CDR3 is 14 residues.

With respect to this clone: An end of the junction does not agree with germline; a read error may underlie this. The rearrangement links TRBV7-9 to TRBJ2-7; 7 bases agree with TRBD2. The CDR3 spans 13 residues. CDR1 and CDR2 (germline): SEHNR, FQNEAQ (reference sequence). CDR3 sequence (DNA): TGTTCCAGCAGCTTACTGGCGGGGGACGAGCAGTACTTC. Its translation: CSSSLLAGDEQYF.

The V gene is TRBV28, the J gene TRBJ1-1; D is ambiguous. Germline CDR1 MDHEN, CDR2 SYDVKM. V was clipped by 3 bases and J by 0 bases, with 5 bases between them. This CDR3 contains 13 residues. The chain's CDR3 is CASSFRVNTEAFF. The CDR3 region has the DNA TGTGCCAGCAGTTTCCGTGTGAACACTGAAGCTTTCTTT.

The chain employs TRBV6-5 and TRBJ2-3, with D possibly TRBD1 on 6 matching bases. The germline V and J ends were trimmed by 4 bases and 2 bases, with 10 bases remaining between them. This CDR3 is 14 amino acids long. Per germline, CDR1 MNHEY and CDR2 SVGAGI. The CDR3 protein is CASSSRGTTDTQYF. The CDR3 coding sequence is TGTGCCAGCAGTTCCAGGGGAACCACAGATACGCAGTATTTT.

The chain carries TRBV19 and TRBJ2-3, with 7 nucleotides matching TRBD2. The CDR3 has 15 residues. CDR1 LNHDA and CDR2 SQIVND come from the germline V gene (reference sequence). Trimming took 6 bases from V and 5 from J; bases not matched to a gene: 11. For the CDR3, the DNA is TGTGCCAGTAGGCAACCGGGACTAACTGGAGATACGCAGTATTTT. Encoded protein: CASRQPGLTGDTQYF.

This sequence joins TRBV6-1 and TRBJ1-1; 8 positions agree with TRBD1. Trimming cost V 1 base and J 3 bases; bases outside gene matches: 10. The V gene's germline CDR1 is MNHNS and CDR2 SASEGT. The CDR3 is 17 residues long. The CDR3 sequence: CASSEELDRDWDTEAFF. The CDR3 DNA reads as TGTGCCAGCAGTGAAGAGTTGGACAGGGATTGGGACACTGAAGCTTTCTTT.

The chain links TRBV2 to TRBJ1-5; D is uncertain. Deletions cut 5 bases from V and 0 bases from J, with 8 bases between. Germline CDR1 SNHLY, CDR2 FYNNEI. This CDR3 spans 14 amino acids. The CDR3 region is CASSYDTSNQPQHF. CDR3 DNA: TGTGCCAGCAGTTACGACACTAGCAATCAGCCCCAGCATTTT.

The chain has TRBV6-5 and TRBJ1-1, with 7 nucleotides matching TRBD1. V trimming: 0 bases; J trimming: 1 base; junction bases outside the gene matches: 5. Germline values: CDR1 MNHEY, CDR2 SVGAGI. The CDR3 loop spans 16 amino acids. CDR3 DNA: TGTGCCAGCAGTTACTCTACAGGGGAGGAGAACACTGAAGCTTTCTTT. Its translation is CASSYSTGEENTEAFF.

The CDR3 sequence is CASSIGQASQETQYF. CDR3 bases: TGTGCCAGCAGCATCGGACAGGCCTCCCAAGAGACCCAGTACTTC. The genes are TRBV5-4 and TRBJ2-5, with 7 bases that match TRBD1. CDR1 and CDR2 from the germline V gene are SGHNT and YYREEE (reference sequence). This CDR3 has 15 amino acids. V was pared by 4 bases and J by 1 base, with 7 bases of the junction left unmatched.

V and J are TRBV28 and TRBJ1-2, with a possible D match to TRBD1 (5 bases). Germline V CDR1 and CDR2: MDHEN, SYDVKM. The CDR3 is made up of 12 amino acids. V lost 2 bases and J lost 8, with 9 bases in between. CDR3: CASSLQGSGYTF. The DNA for the CDR3 is TGTGCCAGCAGTTTACAGGGCTCCGGCTACACCTTC.

The V call is TRBV9, the J call TRBJ1-5; D gene ambiguous. The germline V and J ends were trimmed by 1 base and 4 bases, with 9 bases remaining between them. CDR1 is SGDLS, CDR2 YYNGEE, per germline. The CDR3 spans 14 residues. The CDR3 protein is CASSVSPGNQPQHF. The CDR3 coding sequence is TGTGCCAGCAGCGTAAGTCCGGGGAATCAGCCCCAGCATTTT.

The CDR3 DNA reads TGTGCCAGCAGTTTAGGTCAGGGAATCTACGAGCAGTACTTC. Its translation is CASSLGQGIYEQYF. The chain links TRBV27 to TRBJ2-7; D might be TRBD1 (5 bases). V was trimmed by 2 bases and J by 3 bases, leaving 11 bases between them. Germline V CDR1 and CDR2: MNHEY, SMNVEV (reference sequence). This CDR3 spans 14 amino acids.

The chain carries TRBV10-3 and TRBJ2-7; 14 bases line up with TRBD2. CDR1 ENHRY and CDR2 SYGVKD come from the germline V gene. Trimming took 5 bases from V and 5 from J; bases not matched to a gene: 8. The CDR3 totals 16 residues. Here the CDR3 DNA reads TGTGCCATCAGTTCCGGGACTAGCGGGAGTACCCACGAGCAGTACTTC. It is translated as CAISSGTSGSTHEQYF.

The rearrangement joins TRBV7-3 to TRBJ2-2; the D gene is possibly TRBD1 (5 bases). This CDR3 comprises 14 residues. Germline CDR1 reads SGHTA; CDR2 reads FQGTGA. V was shortened by 6 bases and J by 1 base, with 9 bases between the two germline ends. CDR3 protein: CASRATGNTGELFF. In nucleotides, the CDR3 is TGTGCCAGCAGAGCTACAGGGAACACCGGGGAGCTGTTTTTT.

This clone has more than one count but fewer than ten. The chain joins TRBV10-3 to TRBJ1-4; maybe TRBD1 (5 bases). Germline lookup yields CDR1 ENHRY and CDR2 SYGVKD. This CDR3 is built from 16 residues. V lost 0 bases and J 2 bases, leaving 10 bases between the germline ends. The CDR3 spells CAISESRVGTNEKLFF. The CDR3, as DNA: TGTGCCATCAGTGAGTCCAGGGTAGGCACTAATGAAAAACTGTTTTTT.

This clone appeared a few times. The V gene is TRBV28, the J gene TRBJ2-7; possible D gene TRBD1, 8 bases. CDR3 length: 14 amino acids. V lost 6 bases and J 8 bases, leaving 20 bases between the germline ends. From germline, CDR1 is MDHEN and CDR2 SYDVKM. The CDR3 nucleotides are TGTGCCAGCAGAGGGGGGGGGACAGGCCCTCAGCAGTACTTC. Its translation is CASRGGGTGPQQYF.

The chain joins TRBV5-1 to TRBJ2-5, with D perhaps matching TRBD2 (5 bases). The CDR3 runs 14 residues. Trimming shortened V by 1 base and J by 1 base, and 8 bases separated the two germline ends. Looked up from germline, CDR1 is SGHRS and CDR2 is YFSETQ. Here the CDR3 reads CASSLPSPQETQYF. CDR3 sequence (DNA): TGCGCCAGCAGCTTGCCTAGCCCCCAAGAGACCCAGTACTTC. The full variable domain, rest sourced from reference TRBV5-1 and TRBJ2-5, is KAGVTQTPRYLIKTRGQQVTLSCSPISGHRSVSWYQQTPGQGLQFLFEYFSETQRNKGNFPGRFSGRQFSNSRSEMNVSTLELGDSALYLCASSLPSPQETQYFGPGTRLLVL.